Below, 25 T cell receptor beta chains from the same sample are listed, as sequenced in a study of blood T cell repertoires in COVID-19 (dated by TCRdb to 2019 to 2021). The library was built by means of the immunoSEQ multiplex PCR assay. This immuneACCESS table, as held by TCRdb, lists in-frame sequences with V and J called but not all clones. Of the missing ones, under half trace to an unresolved V gene in checked studies; the others have no known cause. This sample has approximately 260,000 clones in its table, and around 83% of those were observed once. The biggest ten clones account for approximately 13% of the sample. Sequencing was carried out using peripheral blood. The receptor source for this set is a woman aged 60-75 years with active or convalescent COVID-19.

J is TRBJ2-3 and V is TRBV19, with D possibly being TRBD1 (6 bases). The CDR3 extends over 15 amino acids. Germline V gene data show CDR1 as LNHDA and CDR2 as SQIVND (reference sequence). The V gene lost 4 bases and the J gene lost 2 bases, with 13 bases spanning the gap. The CDR3 bases are TGTGCCAGTAGTAGGGGGCCATACGACACAGATACGCAGTATTTT. This codes for CASSRGPYDTDTQYF. Based on the CDR3 plus reference TRBV19 and TRBJ2-3, the full variable domain is DGGITQSPKYLFRKEGQNVTLSCEQNLNHDAMYWYRQDPGQGLRLIYYSQIVNDFQKGDIAEGYSVSREKKESFPLTVTSAQKNPTAFYLCASSRGPYDTDTQYFGPGTRLTVL.

The chain carries TRBV6-2 or TRBV6-3 and TRBJ2-3; 7 nucleotides align to TRBD2. This CDR3 contains 16 residues. Per the germline V gene, CDR1 is MNHEY and CDR2 is SVGEGT. Germline trimming cut 2 bases from V and 6 bases from J; bases unmatched to any gene: 11. CDR3 loop: CASSYRIRDYGDTQYF. DNA of the CDR3: TGTGCCAGCAGTTACCGAATCCGGGACTACGGGGATACGCAGTATTTT.

The chain joins TRBV6-5 to TRBJ1-5; D uncertain. The CDR3 is 15 amino acids. Trimming pared 10 bases from V and 0 bases from J, leaving 16 bases between. The germline gives CDR1 MNHEY, CDR2 SVGAGI. Written as DNA, the CDR3 is TGTGCCACCCAGCCCCGGGGTCTTAGCAATCAGCCCCAGCATTTT. Translated, it gives CATQPRGLSNQPQHF.

This rearrangement joins TRBV6-2 or TRBV6-3 to TRBJ2-7; no clear D. The CDR3 has 12 amino acids. Trimming removed 5 bases at V and 3 bases at J, with 8 bases between. Germline V lookup: CDR1 MNHEY, CDR2 SVGEGT. The DNA of the CDR3 is TGTGCCAGCAGTCCGACAAACTACGAGCAGTACTTC. It translates to CASSPTNYEQYF.

The V and J genes are TRBV3-1 (or the pseudogene TRBV3-2) and TRBJ2-5; D is uncertain. Germline CDR1 and CDR2: LGHDT and YNNKEL (reference sequence). The CDR3 length is 15 residues. Trimming took 1 base from V and 2 from J, leaving 11 bases between them. In DNA form, the CDR3 reads TGTGCCAGCAGCCAAGGCCGTCAGATTCAAGAGACCCAGTACTTC. Translation gives CASSQGRQIQETQYF.

This chain links TRBV5-1 with TRBJ2-5, with 11 bases lining up with TRBD2. Trimming removed 3 bases from V and 1 base from J; junction bases left unmatched: 2. Germline CDR1 is SGHRS and CDR2 is YFSETQ. This CDR3 spans 15 amino acids. The DNA for the CDR3 is TGCGCCAGCAGCTCGGGACTAGCGGCCCAAGAGACCCAGTACTTC. Encoded protein: CASSSGLAAQETQYF.

The CDR3 spells CASSVEGATEAFF. Here the CDR3 DNA reads TGTGCCAGCAGCGTAGAAGGGGCCACTGAAGCTTTCTTT. This sequence joins TRBV9 and TRBJ1-1; a weak D match, TRBD1 (5 bases). V was shortened by 0 bases and J by 4 bases, with 7 bases between the two germline ends. The CDR3 runs to 13 residues. Germline V gene data show CDR1 as SGDLS and CDR2 as YYNGEE.

The CDR3 region is CASRQQTGLGGYTF. The CDR3 DNA sequence: TGTGCCAGCAGACAACAGACAGGTCTGGGTGGCTACACCTTC. The chain carries TRBV6-6 and TRBJ1-2; D perhaps matches TRBD1 (6 bases). The CDR3 has 14 residues. Germline V gene sequence: CDR1 MNHNY, CDR2 SVGAGI (reference sequence). Trimming pared 6 bases from V and 7 bases from J, leaving 18 bases between.

This clone was observed a few times. The gene calls are TRBV6-6 and TRBJ1-4; TRBD1 might be the D (6 bases). This CDR3 contains 16 residues. Between the trimmed V and J ends, which lost 6 bases and 0 bases, there was a span of 14 bases. Germline assignment: CDR1 MNHNY and CDR2 SVGAGI (reference sequence). The CDR3 DNA reads TGTGCCAGCAGGTCCCGGGACACTGCAACTAATGAAAAACTGTTTTTT. Its translation is CASRSRDTATNEKLFF.

The chain uses TRBV15 and TRBJ2-5; TRBD2 agrees at 12 bases. This CDR3 has 17 residues. Germline loops: CDR1 LNHNV, CDR2 YYDKDF (reference sequence). Trimming cost V 1 base and J 4 bases; bases outside gene matches: 7. In nucleotides, the CDR3 is TGTGCCACCAGCAGAGGGCTAGCGGGGGGGCCTCGAGAGACCCAGTACTTC. Amino acids: CATSRGLAGGPRETQYF.

This chain connects TRBV16 to TRBJ1-1, with a weak D call TRBD1 (5 bases). V was shortened by 1 base and J by 4 bases, with 10 bases between the two germline ends. Germline V gene sequence: CDR1 KGHSY, CDR2 FQNENV. The CDR3 sequence is 14 residues long. The CDR3 loop reads CASSQFRDSTEAFF. The CDR3 nucleotides read TGTGCCAGCAGCCAATTCCGTGACAGCACTGAAGCTTTCTTT.

DNA of the CDR3: TGCGCCAGCAGCGTAGCGGGGAACCAAGAGACCCAGTACTTC. It specifies CASSVAGNQETQYF. V is TRBV5-1 and J is TRBJ2-5, with 8 bases fitting TRBD2. This CDR3 is built from 14 residues. Germline V lookup: CDR1 SGHRS, CDR2 YFSETQ. Trimming took 4 bases from V and 0 from J; bases not matched to a gene: 2.

The table lists this clone with a few counts. This rearrangement joins TRBV6-5 to TRBJ1-5; D remains unclear. In germline, CDR1 is MNHEY, CDR2 SVGAGI. CDR3 length equals 15 residues. V lost 0 bases and J lost 3, with 9 bases in between. Here the CDR3 reads CASSYSWQSNQPQHF. The CDR3 coding sequence is TGTGCCAGCAGTTACTCGTGGCAGTCCAATCAGCCCCAGCATTTT.

This clone was observed a handful of times. V is TRBV14 and J is TRBJ1-1; 7 nucleotides match TRBD1. This CDR3 has 18 residues. Trimming at V came to 0 bases and at J to 4 bases, leaving 14 bases not matched to a gene. Germline values: CDR1 SGHDN, CDR2 FVKESK. As DNA, the CDR3 is TGTGCCAGCAGCCAAGAAAGGAGATACAGGGGTGGGAGCACTGAAGCTTTCTTT. The encoded protein is CASSQERRYRGGSTEAFF.

CDR3 region: CASSIQDRGYYEQYF. DNA of the CDR3: TGTGCCAGTAGTATACAGGACAGGGGATACTACGAGCAGTACTTC. The chain has TRBV19 and TRBJ2-7; 9 nucleotides agree with TRBD1. The germline gives CDR1 LNHDA, CDR2 SQIVND (reference sequence). V lost 2 bases to trimming and J lost 3 bases; unmatched junction nucleotides: 5. The CDR3 loop spans 15 amino acids.

The chain is built from TRBV30 and TRBJ2-3; TRBD2 might be the D (5 bases). Trimming cost V 5 bases and J 1 base, with 10 bases left between them. The CDR3 runs 13 residues. Germline loops: CDR1 GTSNPN, CDR2 SVGIG (reference sequence). The CDR3: CAWARGGTDTQYF. CDR3 nucleotides: TGTGCCTGGGCCCGGGGTGGCACAGATACGCAGTATTTT.

The genes are TRBV23-1 and TRBJ1-5; D is possibly TRBD1 (5 bases). TRBV23-1 has ORF status, its function being uncertain. Trimming took 1 base from V and 3 from J, leaving 10 bases between them. The CDR3 has 15 amino acids. The DNA of the CDR3 is TGCGCCAGCAGTCAATTTGGGGCGATCAATCAGCCCCAGCATTTT. Amino acid sequence: CASSQFGAINQPQHF.

This clone was seen repeatedly, ten times or more. The chain couples TRBV15 to TRBJ1-6; D is unresolved. Trimming stripped 1 base from V and 9 bases from J, with 16 bases between. This CDR3 has 16 amino acids. Germline lookup yields CDR1 LNHNV and CDR2 YYDKDF (reference sequence). The CDR3 spells CATSRVKPSLGSPLHF. The CDR3, as DNA: TGTGCCACCAGCAGAGTCAAGCCATCTCTCGGTTCACCCCTCCACTTT.

In its sample, this clone was seen a few times. This chain joins TRBV7-9 and TRBJ1-3; maybe TRBD1 (6 bases). Trimming pared 5 bases from V and 2 bases from J, leaving 19 bases between. Looked up from germline, CDR1 is SEHNR and CDR2 is FQNEAQ (reference sequence). CDR3 length equals 17 residues. CDR3 nucleotide sequence: TGTGCCAGCAGCCCCCTAATTGGGGGCGCGACTGGAAACACCATATATTTT. As protein: CASSPLIGGATGNTIYF.

This clone was seen only a few times. This chain joins TRBV4-1 and TRBJ1-5; no clear D. CDR3 length: 14 amino acids. Between the trimmed V and J ends, which lost 4 bases and 1 base, there was a span of 8 bases. Germline V gene lookup returns CDR1 MGHRA and CDR2 YSYEKL. The CDR3 DNA reads TGCGCCAGCAGCCCCCTAGCGAGCAATCAGCCCCAGCATTTT. It specifies CASSPLASNQPQHF.

The chain links TRBV19 to TRBJ1-3; D may be TRBD1 (6 bases). Germline V gives CDR1 LNHDA, CDR2 SQIVND (reference sequence). Trimming left V 5 bases short and J 2 bases short, with 10 bases between. The CDR3 loop spans 14 amino acids. As DNA, the CDR3 is TGTGCCAGTAGTTCCGACAGGACTGGAAACACCATATATTTT. Translating gives CASSSDRTGNTIYF.

The chain's CDR3 is CASSQGGFRGRVQPQHF. Written as DNA, the CDR3 is TGTGCCAGCAGCCAAGGCGGCTTCAGGGGGCGGGTTCAGCCCCAGCATTTT. The chain uses TRBV3-1 (or the pseudogene TRBV3-2) and TRBJ1-5; TRBD1 matches at 8 bases. This CDR3 has 17 residues. Germline V lookup: CDR1 LGHDT, CDR2 YNNKEL (reference sequence). V was pared by 1 base and J by 6 bases, with 11 bases of the junction left unmatched.

V is TRBV19 and J is TRBJ1-2; TRBD1 might be the D (5 bases). CDR3 length equals 13 residues. Germline-derived CDR1 and CDR2 are LNHDA and SQIVND (reference sequence). V was cut by 3 bases and J by 8 bases, with 13 bases left in between. In nucleotides, the CDR3 is TGTGCCAGTAGTATTCGGGGGGAGAAGGGCTACACCTTC. Translated: CASSIRGEKGYTF.

This clone was observed a handful of times. The chain links TRBV9 to TRBJ2-7; 9 positions match TRBD2. The CDR3 extends over 15 amino acids. V gave up 3 bases and J gave up 4 bases; unmatched junction bases: 8. Germline assignment: CDR1 SGDLS and CDR2 YYNGEE. CDR3 loop: CASSESSGGPYEQYF. The CDR3, as DNA: TGTGCCAGCAGCGAAAGTAGCGGGGGTCCTTACGAGCAGTACTTC.

This chain links TRBV15 with TRBJ2-1; perhaps TRBD1 as D (6 bases). The CDR3 has 15 residues. CDR1 and CDR2 (germline): LNHNV, YYDKDF (reference sequence). With 2 bases removed from V and 0 bases from J, the gap between germline ends came to 8 bases. The DNA for the CDR3 is TGTGCCACCAGCAGACGGACAGTCTCCTACAATGAGCAGTTCTTC. Protein: CATSRRTVSYNEQFF.